This T cell receptor (beta chain) is from a study of somatic mutations in cytotoxic T cells in rheumatoid arthritis. Across the whole study: Collection of patient blood (over 26 ml EDTA) took place right after diagnosis, before any treatment. Sorted by flow to nearly 100% purity were some V beta antibody-stained T-cell populations, including V beta1+ cells sequenced for TCRB.

Sequencing was performed with immunoSEQ multiplex PCR; in TCRdb, only in-frame clones are kept and a portion is missing. Of about 16,000 clones in the sample, 78% are singletons; the top ten hold about a sixth. Both CD4+ and CD8+ cells were separated through positive magnetic bead selection, and their purity was verified using flow cytometry. Sequences were obtained from CD8+ T cells sorted from blood. The receptor was derived from an adult with rheumatoid arthritis.

This chain's CDR3 is CASSESPYYEQYF. The CDR3 DNA reads as TGCGCCAGCAGTGAGTCCCCCTACTACGAGCAGTACTTC. The rearrangement joins TRBV10-1 to TRBJ2-7, with D unclear. The CDR3 totals 13 residues. V lost 0 bases and J lost 3, with 6 bases in between. Germline V gene data show CDR1 as WNHNN and CDR2 as SYGVQD (reference sequence).